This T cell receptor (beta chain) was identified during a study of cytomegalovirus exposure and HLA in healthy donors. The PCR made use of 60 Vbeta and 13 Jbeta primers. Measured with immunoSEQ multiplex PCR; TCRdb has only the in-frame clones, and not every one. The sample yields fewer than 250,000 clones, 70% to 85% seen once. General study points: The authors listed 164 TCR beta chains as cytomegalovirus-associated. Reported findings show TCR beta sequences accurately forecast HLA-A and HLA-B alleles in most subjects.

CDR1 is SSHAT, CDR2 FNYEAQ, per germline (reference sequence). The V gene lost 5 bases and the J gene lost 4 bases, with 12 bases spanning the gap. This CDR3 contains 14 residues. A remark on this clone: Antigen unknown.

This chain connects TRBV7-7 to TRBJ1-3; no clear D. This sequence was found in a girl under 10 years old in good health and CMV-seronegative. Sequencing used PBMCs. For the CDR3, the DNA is TGTGCCAGCAGCCCCGGGGTAGCCGGAAACACCATATATTTT. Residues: CASSPGVAGNTIYF.